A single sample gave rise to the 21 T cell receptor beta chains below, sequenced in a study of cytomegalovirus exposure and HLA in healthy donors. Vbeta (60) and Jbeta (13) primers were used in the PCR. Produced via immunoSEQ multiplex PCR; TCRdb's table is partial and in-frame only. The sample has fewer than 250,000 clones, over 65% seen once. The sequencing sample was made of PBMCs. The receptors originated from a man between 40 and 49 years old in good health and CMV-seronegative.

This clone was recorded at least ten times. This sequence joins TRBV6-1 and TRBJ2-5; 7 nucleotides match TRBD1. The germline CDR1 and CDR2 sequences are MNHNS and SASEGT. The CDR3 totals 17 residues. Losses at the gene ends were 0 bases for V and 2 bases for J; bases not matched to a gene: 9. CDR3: CASSEAKWDSQQETQYF. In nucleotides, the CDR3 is TGTGCCAGCAGTGAAGCGAAGTGGGACAGCCAACAAGAGACCCAGTACTTC.

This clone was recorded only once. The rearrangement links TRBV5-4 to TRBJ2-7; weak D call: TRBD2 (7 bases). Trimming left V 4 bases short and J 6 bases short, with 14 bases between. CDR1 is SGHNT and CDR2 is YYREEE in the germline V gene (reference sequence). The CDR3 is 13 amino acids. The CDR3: CASSPEGGREQYF. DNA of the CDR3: TGTGCCAGCAGCCCCGAGGGGGGGCGCGAGCAGTACTTC.

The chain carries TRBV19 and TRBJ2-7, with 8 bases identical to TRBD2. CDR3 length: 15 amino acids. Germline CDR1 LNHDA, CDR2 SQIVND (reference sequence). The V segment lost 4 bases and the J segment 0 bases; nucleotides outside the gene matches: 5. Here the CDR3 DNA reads TGTGCCAGTAGTACCGGACTAGCTAGCTCCTACGAGCAGTACTTC. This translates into CASSTGLASSYEQYF.

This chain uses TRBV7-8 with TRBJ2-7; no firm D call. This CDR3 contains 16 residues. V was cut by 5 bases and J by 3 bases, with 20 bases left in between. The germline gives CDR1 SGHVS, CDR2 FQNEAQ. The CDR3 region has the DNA TGTGCCAGCAGCGGAGAGGTGGTTGGCACCCTCTACGAGCAGTACTTC. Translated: CASSGEVVGTLYEQYF. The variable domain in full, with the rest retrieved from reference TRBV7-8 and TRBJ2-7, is GAGVSQSPRYKVAKRGQDVALRCDPISGHVSLFWYQQALGQGPEFLTYFQNEAQLDKSGLPSDRFFAERPEGSVSTLKIQRTQQEDSAVYLCASSGEVVGTLYEQYFGPGTRLTVT.

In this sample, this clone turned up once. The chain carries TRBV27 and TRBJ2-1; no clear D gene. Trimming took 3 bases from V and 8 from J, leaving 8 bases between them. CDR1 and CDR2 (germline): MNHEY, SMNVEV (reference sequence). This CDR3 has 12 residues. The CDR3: CASSFGPHEQFF. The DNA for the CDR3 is TGTGCCAGCAGTTTTGGGCCCCATGAGCAGTTCTTC.

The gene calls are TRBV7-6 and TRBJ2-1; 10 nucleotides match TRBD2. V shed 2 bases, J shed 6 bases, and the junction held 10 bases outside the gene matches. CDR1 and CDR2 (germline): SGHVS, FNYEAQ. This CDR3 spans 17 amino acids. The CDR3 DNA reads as TGTGCCAGCAGCTTAAATATGATAGCGGGGGGAGCCAATGAGCAGTTCTTC. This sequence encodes CASSLNMIAGGANEQFF.

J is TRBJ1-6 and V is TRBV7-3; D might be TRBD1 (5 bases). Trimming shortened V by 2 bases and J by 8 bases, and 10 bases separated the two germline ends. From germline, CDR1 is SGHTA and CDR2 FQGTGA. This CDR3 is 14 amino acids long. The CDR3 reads CASSLQGRYSPLHF. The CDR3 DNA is TGTGCCAGCAGCTTACAGGGAAGGTATTCACCCCTCCACTTT.

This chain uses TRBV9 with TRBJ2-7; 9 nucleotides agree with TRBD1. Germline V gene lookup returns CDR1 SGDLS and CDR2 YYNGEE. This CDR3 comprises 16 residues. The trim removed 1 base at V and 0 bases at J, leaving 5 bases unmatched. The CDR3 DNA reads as TGTGCCAGCAGCGTACCGTGGACAGGGGTCTCCTACGAGCAGTACTTC. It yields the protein CASSVPWTGVSYEQYF.

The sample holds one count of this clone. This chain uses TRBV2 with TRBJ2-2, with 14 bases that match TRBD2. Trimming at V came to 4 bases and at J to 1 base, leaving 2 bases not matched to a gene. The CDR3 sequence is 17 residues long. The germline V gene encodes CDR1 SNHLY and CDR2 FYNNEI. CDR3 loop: CASSGTSGGLNTGELFF. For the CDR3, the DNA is TGTGCCAGCAGTGGGACTAGCGGGGGGTTGAACACCGGGGAGCTGTTTTTT.

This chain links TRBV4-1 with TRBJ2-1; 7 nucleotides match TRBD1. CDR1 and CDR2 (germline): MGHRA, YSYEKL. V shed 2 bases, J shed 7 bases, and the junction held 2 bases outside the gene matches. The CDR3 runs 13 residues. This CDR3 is CASSQRGPNEQFF. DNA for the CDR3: TGCGCCAGCAGCCAAAGGGGGCCAAATGAGCAGTTCTTC.

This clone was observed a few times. The CDR3 DNA sequence: TGTGCCAGCAGCGTAGAGGGAGGCGTTCAGCCCCAGCATTTT. Encoded protein: CASSVEGGVQPQHF. This chain joins TRBV9 and TRBJ1-5; D gene uncertain. Trimming removed 0 bases at V and 6 bases at J, with 10 bases between. CDR1 is SGDLS, CDR2 YYNGEE, per germline. The CDR3 totals 14 residues.

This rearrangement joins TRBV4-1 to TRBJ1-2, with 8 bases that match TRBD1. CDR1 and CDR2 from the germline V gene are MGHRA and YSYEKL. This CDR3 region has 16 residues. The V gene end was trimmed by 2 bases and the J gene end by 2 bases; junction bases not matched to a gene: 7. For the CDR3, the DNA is TGCGCCAGCAGCCAACCCCGTGACAGGGGCAACTATGGCTACACCTTC. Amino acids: CASSQPRDRGNYGYTF.

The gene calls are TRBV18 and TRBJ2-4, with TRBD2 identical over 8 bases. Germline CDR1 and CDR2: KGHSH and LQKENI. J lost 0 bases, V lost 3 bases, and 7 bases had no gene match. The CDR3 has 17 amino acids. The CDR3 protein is CASSPAGGFLAKNIQYF. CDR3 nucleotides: TGTGCCAGCTCACCGGCGGGAGGCTTTCTAGCCAAAAACATTCAGTACTTC.

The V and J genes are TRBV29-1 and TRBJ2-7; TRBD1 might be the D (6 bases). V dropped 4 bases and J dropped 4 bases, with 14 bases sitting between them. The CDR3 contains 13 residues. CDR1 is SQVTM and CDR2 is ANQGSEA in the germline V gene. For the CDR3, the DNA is TGCAGCGTTGTGAGGCAGGGGCCGTACGAGCAGTACTTC. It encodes CSVVRQGPYEQYF.

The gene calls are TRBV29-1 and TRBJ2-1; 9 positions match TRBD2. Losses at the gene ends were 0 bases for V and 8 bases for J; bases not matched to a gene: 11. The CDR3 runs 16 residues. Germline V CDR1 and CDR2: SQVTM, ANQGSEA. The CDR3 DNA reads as TGCAGCGTTGAAGAGGGGGTAGCGGGAGTTTTCGATGAGCAGTTCTTC. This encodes CSVEEGVAGVFDEQFF.

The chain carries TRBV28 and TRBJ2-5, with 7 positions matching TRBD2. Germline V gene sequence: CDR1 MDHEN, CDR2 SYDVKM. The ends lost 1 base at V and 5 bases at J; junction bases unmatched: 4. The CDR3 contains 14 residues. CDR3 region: CASSLSAGVETQYF. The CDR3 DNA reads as TGTGCCAGCAGTTTATCTGCGGGAGTGGAGACCCAGTACTTC.

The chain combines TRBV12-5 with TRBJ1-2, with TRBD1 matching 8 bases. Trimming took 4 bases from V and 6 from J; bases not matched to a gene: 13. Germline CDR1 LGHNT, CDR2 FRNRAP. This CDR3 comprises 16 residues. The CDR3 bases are TGTGCTAGTGGTTATCGGACAGGGATTGGGGAGGATGGCTACACCTTC. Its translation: CASGYRTGIGEDGYTF.

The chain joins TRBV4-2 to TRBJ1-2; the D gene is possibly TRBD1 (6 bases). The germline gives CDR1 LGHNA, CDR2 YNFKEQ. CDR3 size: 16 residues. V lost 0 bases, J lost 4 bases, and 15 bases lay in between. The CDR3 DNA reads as TGTGCCAGCAGCCAAGAGAGAACAGGGAACGGCTATGGCTACACCTTC. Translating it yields CASSQERTGNGYGYTF.

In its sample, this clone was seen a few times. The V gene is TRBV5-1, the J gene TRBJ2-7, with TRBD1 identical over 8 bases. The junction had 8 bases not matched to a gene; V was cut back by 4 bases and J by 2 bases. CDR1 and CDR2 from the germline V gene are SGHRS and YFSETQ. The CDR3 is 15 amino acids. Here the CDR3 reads CASSRQGSSAYEQYF. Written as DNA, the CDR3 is TGCGCCAGCAGCCGACAGGGGTCGTCAGCCTACGAGCAGTACTTC.

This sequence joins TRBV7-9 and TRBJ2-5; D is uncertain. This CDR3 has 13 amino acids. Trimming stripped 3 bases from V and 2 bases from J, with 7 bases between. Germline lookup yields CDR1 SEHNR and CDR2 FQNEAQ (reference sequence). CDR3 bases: TGTGCCAGCAGCTTCGACTCTCAAGAGACCCAGTACTTC. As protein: CASSFDSQETQYF. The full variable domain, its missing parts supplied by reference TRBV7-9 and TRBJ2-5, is DTGVSQNPRHKITKRGQNVTFRCDPISEHNRLYWYRQTLGQGPEFLTYFQNEAQLEKSRLLSDRFSAERPKGSFSTLEIQRTEQGDSAMYLCASSFDSQETQYFGPGTRLLVL.

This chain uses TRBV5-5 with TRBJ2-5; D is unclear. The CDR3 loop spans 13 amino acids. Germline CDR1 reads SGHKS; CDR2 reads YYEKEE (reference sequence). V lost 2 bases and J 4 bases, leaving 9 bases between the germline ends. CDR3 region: CASSLQPGETQYF. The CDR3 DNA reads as TGTGCCAGCAGCTTACAACCTGGAGAGACCCAGTACTTC.